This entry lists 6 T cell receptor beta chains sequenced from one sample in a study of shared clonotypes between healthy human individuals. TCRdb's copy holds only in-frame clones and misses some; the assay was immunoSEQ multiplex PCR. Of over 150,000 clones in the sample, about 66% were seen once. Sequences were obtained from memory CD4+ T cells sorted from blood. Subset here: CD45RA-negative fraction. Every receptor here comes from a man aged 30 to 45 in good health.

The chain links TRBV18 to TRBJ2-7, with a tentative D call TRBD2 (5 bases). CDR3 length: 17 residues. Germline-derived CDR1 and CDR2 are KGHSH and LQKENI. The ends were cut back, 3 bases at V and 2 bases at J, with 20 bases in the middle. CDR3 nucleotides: TGTGCCAGCTCACCGGCAGGACTGACACCGAGACCCTACGAGCAGTACTTC. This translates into CASSPAGLTPRPYEQYF.

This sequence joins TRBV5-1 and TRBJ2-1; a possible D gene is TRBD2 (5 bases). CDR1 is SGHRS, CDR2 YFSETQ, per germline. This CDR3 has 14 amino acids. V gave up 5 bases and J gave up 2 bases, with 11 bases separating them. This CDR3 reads CASSGGPTYNEQFF. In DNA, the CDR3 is TGCGCCAGCAGTGGCGGGCCTACCTACAATGAGCAGTTCTTC. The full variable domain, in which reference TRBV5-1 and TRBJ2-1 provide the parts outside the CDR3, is KAGVTQTPRYLIKTRGQQVTLSCSPISGHRSVSWYQQTPGQGLQFLFEYFSETQRNKGNFPGRFSGRQFSNSRSEMNVSTLELGDSALYLCASSGGPTYNEQFFGPGTRLTVL.

The CDR3 sequence is CATQGLAENTGELFF. CDR3 coding DNA: TGTGCCACTCAGGGACTAGCGGAAAACACCGGGGAGCTGTTTTTT. The chain has TRBV27 and TRBJ2-2, with 11 bases aligning to TRBD2. From germline, CDR1 is MNHEY and CDR2 SMNVEV (reference sequence). This CDR3 has 15 amino acids. Trimming cost V 10 bases and J 2 bases; bases outside gene matches: 6.

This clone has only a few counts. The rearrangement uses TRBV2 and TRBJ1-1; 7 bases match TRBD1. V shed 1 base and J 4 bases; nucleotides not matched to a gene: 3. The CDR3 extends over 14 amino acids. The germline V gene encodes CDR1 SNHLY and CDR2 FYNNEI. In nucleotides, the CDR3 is TGTGCCAGCAGTGAAGGACAGGGTTTCACTGAAGCTTTCTTT. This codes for CASSEGQGFTEAFF.

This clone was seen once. The CDR3 DNA sequence: TGTGCCAGCAGCTTAGGGGGAATCACCTACGAGCAGTACTTC. It encodes CASSLGGITYEQYF. The rearrangement joins TRBV28 to TRBJ2-7, with D maybe TRBD1 (6 bases). The CDR3 contains 14 residues. V lost 6 bases to trimming and J lost 2 bases, with 14 bases between them. Per the germline V gene, CDR1 is MDHEN and CDR2 is SYDVKM.

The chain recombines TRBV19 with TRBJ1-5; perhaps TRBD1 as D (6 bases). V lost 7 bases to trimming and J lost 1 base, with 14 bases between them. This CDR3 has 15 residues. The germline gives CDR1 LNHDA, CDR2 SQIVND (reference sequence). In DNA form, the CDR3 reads TGTGCCAGTATGGAACAGGGCCGAAGCAATCAGCCCCAGCATTTT. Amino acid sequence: CASMEQGRSNQPQHF.